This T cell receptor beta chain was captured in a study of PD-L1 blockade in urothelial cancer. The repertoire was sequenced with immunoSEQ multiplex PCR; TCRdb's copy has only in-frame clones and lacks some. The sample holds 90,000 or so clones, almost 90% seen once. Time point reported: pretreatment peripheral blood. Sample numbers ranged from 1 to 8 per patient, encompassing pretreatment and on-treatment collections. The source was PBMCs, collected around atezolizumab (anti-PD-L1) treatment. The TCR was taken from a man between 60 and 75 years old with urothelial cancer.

The CDR3 loop reads CASSFRGFTNEKLFF. In DNA form, the CDR3 reads TGTGCCAGCAGTTTTAGGGGGTTCACTAATGAAAAACTGTTTTTT. The chain carries TRBV28 and TRBJ1-4; D may be TRBD1 (6 bases). The CDR3 runs to 15 residues. CDR1 and CDR2 (germline): MDHEN, SYDVKM. With 3 bases removed from V and 2 bases from J, the gap between germline ends came to 10 bases.